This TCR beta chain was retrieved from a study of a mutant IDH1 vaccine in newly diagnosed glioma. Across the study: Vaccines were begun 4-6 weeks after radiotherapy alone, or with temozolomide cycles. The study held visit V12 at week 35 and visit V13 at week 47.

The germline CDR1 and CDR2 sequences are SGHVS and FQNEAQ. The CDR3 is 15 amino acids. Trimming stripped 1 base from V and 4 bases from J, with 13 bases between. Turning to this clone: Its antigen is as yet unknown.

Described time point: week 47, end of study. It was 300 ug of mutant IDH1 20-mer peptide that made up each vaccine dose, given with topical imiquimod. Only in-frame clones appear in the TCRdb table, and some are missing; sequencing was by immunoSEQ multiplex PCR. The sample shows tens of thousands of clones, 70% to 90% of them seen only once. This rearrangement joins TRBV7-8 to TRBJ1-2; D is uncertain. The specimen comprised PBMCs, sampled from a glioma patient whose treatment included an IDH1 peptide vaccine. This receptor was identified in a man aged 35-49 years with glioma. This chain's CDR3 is CASSLDPGRSYGYTF. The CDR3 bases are TGTGCCAGCAGCTTAGATCCAGGAAGGAGCTATGGCTACACCTTC.